The sample holds a few counts of the clone carrying this TCR beta chain. As yet, its antigen is unknown. Upon completion of about ten days in culture, CD4+ T cells were isolated. Half of the medium was exchanged for IL-2 medium on both days 3 and 7. This specimen comes from a study of vaccination effects on CD4 cells after COVID-19. Background on the study: Subjects were given two BNT162b2 or mRNA-1273 vaccine doses.

Germline assignment: CDR1 SGHNT and CDR2 YENEEA. This CDR3 has 15 residues. Losses at the gene ends were 0 bases for V and 6 bases for J; bases not matched to a gene: 2. Assay used: immunoSEQ multiplex PCR; TCRdb lists only in-frame clones, some missing. The table has about 66,000 clones, 72% seen once. The V gene is TRBV11-3, the J gene TRBJ1-1; 12 bases align to TRBD1. This TCR was sampled from a human donor who had a prior SARS-CoV-2 infection. The sequences come from CD4+ T cells from PBMCs cultured without peptide, collected before COVID-19 vaccination. The CDR3 bases are TGTGCCAGCAGCTTAGAGGGGACAGGGGGCTCTGAAGCTTTCTTT. Protein product: CASSLEGTGGSEAFF.